This is a list of T cell receptor beta chains from one sample in a study of shared clonotypes between healthy human individuals. Produced via immunoSEQ multiplex PCR; TCRdb's table is partial and in-frame only. The top ten hold under 0.6% of the sample, which has more than 850,000 clones, roughly 74% seen once. The material sequenced was memory CD4+ T cells from PBMCs. Receptors originate from a man between 18 and 35 years old in good health. Some clones in this sample may be carry-over from other donors' samples. Each CDR3 is given with its conserved first and last residue. A D gene is named only where the DNA matches it firmly. Clone size is given for some rows only: seen once, a few or many times, or a class if the clone is expanded.

>TRBV29-1|NA|13|TRBD2|TRBJ2-1
CSVAREGGNEQFF
TGCAGCGTTGCCCGGGAGGGAGGCAATGAGCAGTTCTTC
>TRBV30|NA|11|NA|TRBJ1-2
CAWSVGVGYTF
TGTGCCTGGAGTGTTGGGGTCGGCTACACCTTC
>TRBV2|NA|15|NA|TRBJ2-2
CASSEVGQGTGELFF
TGTGCCAGCAGTGAAGTTGGGCAGGGCACCGGGGAGCTGTTTTTT
>TRBV2|NA|15|NA|TRBJ1-1
CASRSGVFTGTEAFF
TGTGCCAGCAGGTCGGGGGTATTCACGGGCACTGAAGCTTTCTTT
>TRBV5-4|NA|17|NA|TRBJ2-6
CASSLARGGAGANVLTF
TGTGCCAGCAGCTTAGCTAGGGGAGGAGCTGGGGCCAACGTCCTGACTTTC
>TRBV13|NA|12|NA|TRBJ1-5
CASSLGSRPQHF
TGTGCCAGCAGCTTAGGGAGTCGGCCCCAGCATTTT
>TRBV4-2|few|14|NA|TRBJ1-2
CASSQGPGAYGYTF
TGTGCCAGCAGCCAAGGCCCAGGTGCCTATGGCTACACCTTC
>TRBV5-1|once|15|TRBD1|TRBJ2-1
CASSYTGTGYNEQFF
TGCGCCAGCAGCTATACCGGGACAGGGTACAATGAGCAGTTCTTC
>TRBV19|NA|14|TRBD2|TRBJ2-7
CASSILAGVDEQYF
TGTGCCAGTAGTATTCTGGCGGGGGTGGACGAGCAGTACTTC
>TRBV7-6|NA|13|NA|TRBJ2-2
CASSRLAPGELFF
TGTGCCAGCAGCCGACTGGCCCCCGGGGAGCTGTTTTTT
>TRBV11-2|NA|17|NA|TRBJ2-2
CASSLVRGPNRAGELFF
TGTGCCAGCAGCCTAGTAAGAGGGCCTAACAGGGCCGGGGAGCTGTTTTTT
>TRBV19|few|14|NA|TRBJ1-5
CASKEVFSNQPQHF
TGTGCCAGTAAAGAAGTTTTTAGCAATCAGCCCCAGCATTTT
>TRBV12-2|NA|16|NA|TRBJ2-3
CASRLARCQSTDTQYF
TGTGCAAGTCGCTTAGCTAGGTGCCAAAGCACAGATACGCAGTATTTT
>TRBV6-5|NA|15|NA|TRBJ1-2
CASSRLAQPNYGYTF
TGTGCCAGCAGTCGTTTGGCCCAACCTAACTATGGCTACACCTTC
>TRBV15|NA|13|NA|TRBJ2-7
CATSRDLEYEQYF
TGTGCCACCAGCAGAGATCTAGAATACGAGCAGTACTTC
>TRBV5-1|NA|15|NA|TRBJ2-6
CASSPSSGEANVLTF
TGCGCCAGCAGCCCCTCCTCTGGCGAGGCCAACGTCCTGACTTTC
>TRBV5-1|NA|14|TRBD2|TRBJ2-1
CASSSTSGTHEQFF
TGCGCCAGCAGCTCCACTAGCGGGACCCATGAGCAGTTCTTC
>TRBV5-1|NA|17|TRBD2|TRBJ2-3
CASSLAVGGRAADTQYF
TGCGCCAGCAGCTTGGCCGTGGGCGGGAGGGCCGCAGATACGCAGTATTTT
>TRBV30|NA|12|NA|TRBJ1-2
CAWSVQDYGYTF
TGTGCCTGGAGTGTACAAGACTATGGCTACACCTTC
>TRBV2|NA|16|TRBD2|TRBJ2-1
CASSANPGLAGREQFF
TGTGCCAGCAGCGCCAATCCGGGACTAGCGGGTCGTGAGCAGTTCTTC
>TRBV6-1|few|12|NA|TRBJ2-1
CASSTKGHEQFF
TGTGCCAGCAGTACTAAGGGACATGAGCAGTTCTTC
>TRBV9|NA|14|TRBD2|TRBJ2-1
CASSGLAGSYEQFF
TGTGCCAGCAGTGGACTAGCGGGATCGTATGAGCAGTTCTTC
>TRBV29-1|NA|12|TRBD1|TRBJ2-7
CSVVGQSSEQYF
TGCAGCGTTGTGGGACAGTCTTCCGAGCAGTACTTC
>TRBV4-1|NA|13|NA|TRBJ2-1
CASSQVQANEQFF
TGCGCCAGCAGCCAAGTCCAGGCCAATGAGCAGTTCTTC
>TRBV5-1|many|15|TRBD2|TRBJ2-2
CASSFGREGSGELFF
TGCGCCAGCAGCTTCGGACGGGAGGGGTCCGGGGAGCTGTTTTTT
>TRBV27|NA|15|NA|TRBJ1-2
CASSSSRQTVSSYTF
TGTGCCAGCAGTTCCTCCCGACAGACCGTCTCTAGCTACACCTTC
>TRBV6-1|NA|15|NA|TRBJ1-3
CASSGRAEGGNTIYF
TGTGCCAGCAGTGGACGAGCGGAGGGCGGAAACACCATATATTTT
>TRBV4-3|NA|13|NA|TRBJ1-2
CASSQGGNYGYTF
TGCGCCAGCAGCCAGGGGGGAAACTATGGCTACACCTTC
>TRBV19|NA|16|NA|TRBJ2-2
CASSIEGGTPTGELFF
TGTGCCAGTAGTATAGAAGGTGGGACACCTACCGGGGAGCTGTTTTTT
>TRBV6-1|NA|14|TRBD1|TRBJ2-7
CASRRDRGAYEQYF
TGTGCCAGCAGGAGGGACAGGGGGGCGTACGAGCAGTACTTC
>TRBV6-5|NA|13|NA|TRBJ2-6
CATLLSGANVLTF
TGTGCCACCCTTCTCTCTGGGGCCAACGTCCTGACTTTC
>TRBV14|NA|14|TRBD1|TRBJ1-5
CASSQEHRGQPQHF
TGTGCCAGCAGCCAAGAACACAGGGGTCAGCCCCAGCATTTT
>TRBV4-1|NA|19|TRBD1|TRBJ1-6
CASSQDHFNLDRLDSPLHF
TGCGCCAGCAGCCAAGACCACTTCAATTTGGACAGGTTAGATTCACCCCTCCACTTT
>TRBV5-1|NA|14|NA|TRBJ1-4
CASSSQGAREKLFF
TGCGCCAGCAGCTCACAGGGTGCGAGAGAAAAACTGTTTTTT
>TRBV7-2|NA|14|TRBD2|TRBJ2-7
CASSFLAGVYEQYF
TGTGCCAGCAGCTTCCTAGCGGGAGTTTACGAGCAGTACTTC
>TRBV28|NA|16|TRBD1|TRBJ2-7
CASRTARGQASYEQYF
TGTGCCAGCAGGACAGCCCGGGGACAGGCCTCCTACGAGCAGTACTTC
>TRBV7-2|NA|14|NA|TRBJ2-7
CASSPGLTFYEQYF
TGTGCCAGCAGCCCTGGACTGACGTTCTACGAGCAGTACTTC
>TRBV5-5|NA|14|TRBD2|TRBJ2-7
CASSLAGVTYEQYF
TGTGCCAGCAGCCTCGCGGGGGTCACCTACGAGCAGTACTTC
>TRBV18|few|15|TRBD1|TRBJ1-1
CASSTQGASNTEAFF
TGTGCCAGCTCAACTCAGGGGGCTTCGAACACTGAAGCTTTCTTT
>TRBV28|NA|13|NA|TRBJ1-4
CASSLGGFEKLFF
TGTGCCAGCAGTTTAGGAGGGTTCGAAAAACTGTTTTTT
>TRBV28|NA|14|NA|TRBJ2-7
CASSRGGNNYEQYF
TGTGCCAGCAGCCGTGGGGGGAATAATTACGAGCAGTACTTC
>TRBV5-1|NA|14|TRBD2|TRBJ2-3
CASSSSSGRDTQYF
TGCGCCAGCAGCTCTTCTAGCGGGAGGGATACGCAGTATTTT
>TRBV5-1|NA|15|NA|TRBJ1-4
CASSLFPATNEKLFF
TGCGCCAGCAGCTTGTTCCCAGCAACTAATGAAAAACTGTTTTTT
>TRBV7-2|NA|13|NA|TRBJ1-1
CASSLGGQLEAFF
TGTGCCAGCAGCTTAGGGGGGCAGCTTGAAGCTTTCTTT
>TRBV28|once|13|NA|TRBJ2-5
CASSLRGVETQYF
TGTGCCAGCAGTTTAAGGGGGGTGGAGACCCAGTACTTC
>TRBV2|NA|12|NA|TRBJ1-1
CASSGDSGEAFF
TGTGCCAGCAGTGGCGACAGCGGAGAGGCTTTCTTT
>TRBV27|NA|15|NA|TRBJ2-4
CASSSHSGSKNIQYF
TGTGCCAGCAGTTCCCACAGTGGGTCCAAAAACATTCAGTACTTC
>TRBV5-4|NA|15|NA|TRBJ1-1
CASSLEGGSRAEAFF
TGTGCCAGCAGCTTGGAGGGGGGGTCTCGGGCTGAAGCTTTCTTT
>TRBV28|NA|17|NA|TRBJ1-3
CASTRVGPQTSGNTIYF
TGTGCCAGCACTCGGGTTGGGCCACAGACCTCTGGAAACACCATATATTTT
>TRBV19|few|16|TRBD1|TRBJ2-6
CASSLETGTGANVLTF
TGTGCCAGTAGTCTAGAGACAGGGACTGGGGCCAACGTCCTGACTTTC
>TRBV11-3|NA|14|NA|TRBJ2-7
CASSLQGLTYEQYF
TGTGCCAGCAGCTTACAGGGGTTGACCTACGAGCAGTACTTC
>TRBV5-8|NA|15|NA|TRBJ1-5
CASSFPGSGNQPQHF
TGTGCCAGCAGCTTTCCGGGGAGCGGCAATCAGCCCCAGCATTTT
>TRBV28|NA|15|NA|TRBJ1-2
CASSLVAAGAGGYTF
TGTGCCAGCAGTTTGGTTGCGGCGGGGGCGGGCGGCTACACCTTC
>TRBV7-2|once|17|TRBD2|TRBJ2-3
CASSVTPSGPSTDTQYF
TGTGCCAGCAGCGTAACACCTAGCGGACCTAGCACAGATACGCAGTATTTT
>TRBV5-1|NA|12|NA|TRBJ2-1
CASSPTGPEQFF
TGCGCCAGCAGCCCTACAGGGCCTGAGCAGTTCTTC
>TRBV30|once|11|NA|TRBJ2-3
CAWMQGDTQYF
TGTGCCTGGATGCAGGGAGATACGCAGTATTTT
>TRBV9|NA|14|TRBD1|TRBJ1-2
CASSETGGWGGYTF
TGTGCCAGCAGCGAGACAGGGGGATGGGGTGGCTACACCTTC
>TRBV7-9|NA|14|NA|TRBJ2-5
CASSLWDKEETQYF
TGTGCCAGCAGCTTGTGGGACAAGGAAGAGACCCAGTACTTC
>TRBV19|few|12|NA|TRBJ1-5
CASNRKEQPQHF
TGTGCCAGTAATCGAAAGGAGCAGCCCCAGCATTTT